This entry lists 8 T cell receptor beta chains sequenced from one sample in a study of blood T cell repertoires in COVID-19. Repertoires were generated with immunoSEQ multiplex PCR, while TCRdb's copy carries only in-frame clones and drops some. The sample includes a few hundred thousand clones, around four fifths of them seen just once. The source material was PBMCs or T cells enriched from blood (not recorded which). The source is a woman between 50 and 59 years old who had recovered from COVID-19.

This sequence joins TRBV19 and TRBJ2-1; TRBD2 aligns across 8 bases. Germline CDR1 and CDR2: LNHDA and SQIVND (reference sequence). There are 14 residues in the CDR3. The trim removed 5 bases at V and 3 bases at J, leaving 3 bases unmatched. The CDR3 DNA follows: TGTGCCAGTAGTCGCACTAGCGGCTACAATGAGCAGTTCTTC. It specifies CASSRTSGYNEQFF.

This chain uses TRBV5-3 with TRBJ1-2; D possibly corresponds to TRBD1 (6 bases). TRBV5-3 is given ORF status, its function remaining uncertain. Trimming left V 4 bases short and J 5 bases short, with 18 bases between. The CDR3 has 15 amino acids. The CDR3 DNA reads TGTGCCAGAAGCGGGATAGGGGGTGGAGGATATGGCTACACCTTC. Translated: CARSGIGGGGYGYTF.

The gene calls are TRBV11-2 and TRBJ2-5, with a weak D call TRBD2 (5 bases). V was trimmed by 6 bases and J by 5 bases, leaving 10 bases between them. CDR1 and CDR2 from the germline V gene are SGHAT and FQNNGV. The CDR3 contains 12 residues. For the CDR3, the DNA is TGTGCCAGCAGTAGAGGGAGCGAGACCCAGTACTTC. Translating gives CASSRGSETQYF.

The chain joins TRBV3-1 (or the pseudogene TRBV3-2) to TRBJ1-4; TRBD1 is a possible D gene (6 bases). This CDR3 comprises 16 residues. The V gene lost 0 bases and the J gene lost 4 bases, with 12 bases spanning the gap. CDR1 and CDR2 from the germline V gene are LGHDT and YNNKEL (reference sequence). The CDR3 reads CASSQDPTGDNEKLFF. The CDR3 nucleotides read TGTGCCAGCAGCCAAGATCCGACAGGAGATAATGAAAAACTGTTTTTT.

The rearrangement links TRBV30 to TRBJ1-5; D might be TRBD1 (6 bases). Deletions cut 6 bases from V and 2 bases from J, with 11 bases between. The CDR3 length is 13 residues. Germline V CDR1 and CDR2: GTSNPN, SVGIG (reference sequence). The CDR3 here is CACQNRGNQPQHF. CDR3 nucleotides: TGTGCCTGTCAAAACAGGGGCAATCAGCCCCAGCATTTT.

This clone appeared a single time. For the CDR3, the DNA is TGCGCCAGCAGCCAAGACTGGAGTACCACAGATACGCAGTATTTT. Its translation is CASSQDWSTTDTQYF. The chain has TRBV4-3 and TRBJ2-3; D unclear. CDR3 length: 15 residues. V lost 0 bases and J 2 bases, leaving 9 bases between the germline ends. Germline V gene data show CDR1 as LGHNA and CDR2 as YSLEER.

CDR3 region: CASSLGAGGVTEAFF. The CDR3, as DNA: TGCGCCAGCAGCTTGGGTGCAGGGGGAGTCACTGAAGCTTTCTTT. V and J are TRBV5-1 and TRBJ1-1, with TRBD1 matching over 7 bases. Germline assignment: CDR1 SGHRS and CDR2 YFSETQ. CDR3 length: 15 residues. Trimming at V came to 0 bases and at J to 4 bases, leaving 6 bases not matched to a gene.

A word on this clone: The same CDR3 is also encoded by other DNA sequences in this sample. This chain's CDR3 is CAWIYSNTEAFF. The DNA for the CDR3 is TGTGCCTGGATTTACTCTAACACTGAAGCTTTCTTT. The chain recombines TRBV30 with TRBJ1-1; D not certain. The CDR3 sequence is 12 residues long. Germline V gene lookup returns CDR1 GTSNPN and CDR2 SVGIG (reference sequence). Trimming stripped 4 bases from V and 2 bases from J, with 8 bases between.